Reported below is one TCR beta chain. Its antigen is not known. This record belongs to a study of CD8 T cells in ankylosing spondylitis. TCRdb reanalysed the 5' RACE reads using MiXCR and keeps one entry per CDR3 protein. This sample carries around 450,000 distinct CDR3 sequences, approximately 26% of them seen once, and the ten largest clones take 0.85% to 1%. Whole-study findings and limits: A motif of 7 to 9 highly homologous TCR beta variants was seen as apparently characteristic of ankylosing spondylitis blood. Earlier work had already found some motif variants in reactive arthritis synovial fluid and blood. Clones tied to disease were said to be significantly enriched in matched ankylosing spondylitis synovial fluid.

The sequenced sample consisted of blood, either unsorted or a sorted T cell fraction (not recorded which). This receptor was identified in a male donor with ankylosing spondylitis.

CDR3 loop: CSARDTSSYEQYF. CDR3 nucleotides: TGCAGTGCGCGGGACACGAGCTCCTACGAGCAGTACTTC. J is TRBJ2-7 and V is TRBV20-1, with D tentatively TRBD1 or TRBD2 (6 bases each). Trimming took 6 bases from V and 0 from J, leaving 12 bases between them. In germline, CDR1 is DFQATT, CDR2 SNEGSKA (reference sequence). There are 13 residues in the CDR3.